This record concerns one T cell receptor beta chain sequence. Many counts were recorded for this clonotype. Its antigen target is currently unknown. Base qualities were left out, and no much larger clone turns up one base away. Libraries were prepared through multiplex PCR. TCRdb shows the sequencer as Illumina HiSeq 4000. To build TCR beta libraries, CDR3 regions were amplified by Arm-PCR using iRepertoire HTBI primers. Gel purification was performed on PCR products prior to sequencing. Processing in the source paper ran as follows. Gene usage analysis of CDR3 amino acid clonotypes used the roughly 60 TRBV and about 14 TRBJ segments found across samples. Filtered high-quality paired reads were merged into contigs using COPE and FqMerger. Contigs were aligned with BLAST to IMGT TRBV, TRBD and TRBJ reference genes, and CDR3 was defined per IMGT. Any clonotype with a frequency above 0.1% was classified as a highly expanded clone. Repertoire diversity was measured by Shannon entropy, and V-J evenness by the Gini coefficient. Clonotypes shared by more than one individual were considered public. TCRdb passed the public sequencing reads through fastp at Q25 and MiXCR, retaining productive beta sequences. A single entry per CDR3 protein holds the most common genes and DNA from its merged rows. The V and J calls, along with clone size, are taken from TCRdb and not from the paper's own processing. In this sample the table shows 450,000 to 500,000 distinct CDR3 sequences, 16% of which occur a single time. The top ten constitute 9.5% to 15% of the sample.

The data originate from a study of regulatory T cells in long-lasting Graves disease (dated by TCRdb to the early 2020s). Regarding the complete study: Patients with newly diagnosed Graves' disease had been on antithyroid drugs for under 3 months. Peripheral blood TCR sequencing and RNA sequencing compared persistent Graves' disease patients with newly diagnosed Graves' disease patients. The study was conducted in China and was registered as a clinical trial. A total of some 35 samples underwent TCR sequencing, from about 13 patients with persistent Graves' disease and some 20 patients with newly diagnosed Graves' disease. Overall study results and their limits: Lower TCR Shannon entropy and fewer highly expanded clones were observed in persistent Graves' disease patients than in newly diagnosed patients, which suggested clonal expansion. TRBV28, TRBJ1-2 and TRBJ2-5 were preferentially used in persistent disease, while TRBV20-1 and TRBJ2-1 were favored in newly diagnosed disease. Sequencing and analysis were restricted to the TCR beta chain. Patients with persistent disease shared more public clonotypes (roughly 2,900) than newly diagnosed patients did (about 1,000). As a limitation, the authors acknowledged that the small sample size may reduce accuracy. Only peripheral blood was studied, because thyroid tissue, the primary lesion, was inaccessible.

According to the study, the label for this sample's time point signals: newly diagnosed GD, antithyroid drugs for less than 3 months. RNA was extracted from PBMCs in TRIzol for both TCR sequencing and RNA sequencing. The diagnosis of Graves' disease followed American Thyroid Association guidelines. Patients were recruited from an endocrinology department in Xi'an, China. From each patient, approximately 10 milliliters of peripheral blood was collected into an EDTA anticoagulant tube. Ficoll Paque Plus density gradient separation was used to isolate PBMCs, and no further T cell sorting was performed. An Agilent 2100 Bioanalyzer and agarose gel were used to check RNA quality, while a NanoDrop 2000 measured RNA concentration. From the cysteine up to the phenylalanine, the CDR3 has a length of 14 residues. The read is trimmed to its CDR3 DNA, 42 bases read in frame from base 1. CDR1 and CDR2 were assigned from the germline V gene as MDHEN and SYDVKM. Here V drops 5 bases and J drops 5 bases, and the junction holds 6 bases not matched to any gene.

These sequences were also reported in another study, on T cells in Graves' hyperthyroidism and ophthalmopathy. That second report states: A patient counted as having stable Graves' hyperthyroidism if no progression to ophthalmopathy occurred over 18 months of follow-up. Hyperthyroidism patients were aged 18 to 65 years and newly diagnosed, with disease duration of less than 2 months. Patients with uncontrolled infections, other autoimmune diseases, pregnancy or lactation were excluded. Clinical symptoms, serum thyroxine and TRAb, thyroid ultrasound, and orbital computed tomography formed the basis for the diagnoses. A first-round RT-PCR of the TCR CDR3 used the HTBI primer set with the Qiagen OneStep RT-PCR kit. Most expanded thyroid clonotypes (frequency above 0.001) were also found in blood, which suggests that blood repertoires may mirror thyroid immune responses. A 13 V-J signature model separated ophthalmopathy from stable hyperthyroidism, with approximately 87% sensitivity and around 84% specificity in cross-validation and 80%/75% in testing. In validation, the model predicted progression to ophthalmopathy with over 60% sensitivity and 72% to 85% specificity, a median of about six months before onset. TCR V-J signatures able to tell the groups apart were searched for in a discovery cohort of 95 to 100 patients, of whom more than 40 had Graves' ophthalmopathy and about 60 had stable Graves' hyperthyroidism. Whether ophthalmopathy could be predicted prospectively was tested in an independent validation cohort made up of under 20 hyperthyroidism patients plus 17 patients who later progressed to ophthalmopathy. For training and testing, the 100 or so patients in the discovery cohort were randomly divided in a 7:3 ratio. Thyroid tissue and blood T-cell repertoires from about six Graves' hyperthyroidism patients were also compared in the study. Following sampling, methimazole starting at 30 mg daily was given to hyperthyroidism patients, and high-dose intravenous methylprednisolone was given to ophthalmopathy patients. Libraries were constructed in a second round of multiplex PCR, after which size selection and purification were carried out. The libraries were sequenced on an Illumina HiSeq2000 using paired-end 100 bp reads. SOAPnuke was used to process the raw data, with reads discarded if the reads contained adapters or uncalled bases, had a mean Phred below 15, or lacked an exact constant-primer or identifier match. High-quality paired reads were merged using COPE v1.2.5, and each unique nucleotide sequence was defined as a clonotype. MiTCR v1.1 was used to align clonotypes to the IMGT TRBV, TRBD and TRBJ reference segments. The analysis included only V-J combinations with a frequency above 0.0001, which together covered around 99% of the repertoires. The TCS score was defined as F50 (clonal expansion) divided by E x V (chaos), with BLOSUM62-based TCRdist calculated between CDR3 peptides within each V-J. Welch's t-statistics and random forest reduced fewer than 600 V-J features to some 14, which were used in a naive Bayes classifier (R e1071). Sample size was not statistically predetermined, and investigators were not blinded to group allocation. TCR Vbeta CDR3 sequencing of some 140 peripheral blood samples (roughly 41 ophthalmopathy, 70 to 85 hyperthyroidism and about 17 progressor patients) is reported in the paper.

This material consisted of peripheral blood mononuclear cells (PBMCs), taken at new diagnosis, from a patient treated with antithyroid drugs. This sequence was found in a man aged 35-49 years with Graves disease. Donor details come from another sample of the same person, matched by shared clones. In this chain, TRBV28 is recombined with TRBJ1-5, with 7 bases in between that match TRBD1. The nucleotides read TGTGCCAGCAGTATCCCAAGGGGGCATCAGCCCCAGCATTTT. Its translation is CASSIPRGHQPQHF.